What follows is one T cell receptor (beta chain) and its context. Antigen: not known. 60 Vbeta and 13 Jbeta primers were used in PCR. Measured with immunoSEQ multiplex PCR; TCRdb has only the in-frame clones, and not every one. This sample yields under 250,000 clones, of which 70% to 90% are seen a single time; about 0.22% belongs to the top ten. The record originates from a study of cytomegalovirus exposure and HLA in healthy donors. Study-wide results and limits: A cluster of highly shared sequence variants was likely a sequencing artifact. Evidence from a later analysis indicated that most CMV-associated TCR beta chains looked HLA-restricted. When analyzed later, a missense DCLRE1C variant was found to be linked to TCR beta V- and J-gene trimming.

CDR3 length: 11 residues. V lost 10 bases and J lost 0, with 6 bases in between. CDR1 SNHLY and CDR2 FYNNEI come from the germline V gene. Sequencing was performed on PBMCs. The chain is built from TRBV2 and TRBJ2-5; D is unresolved. This sequence was found in a girl aged 2 to 10 in good health and CMV-seronegative. As DNA, the CDR3 is TGTGCCACCCAGGACCAAGAGACCCAGTACTTC. Protein product: CATQDQETQYF.